This TCR beta chain was profiled in a study of blood T cells in healthy people across ages. V was trimmed by 6 bases and J by 8 bases, leaving 17 bases between them. CDR3 length equals 14 residues. A second PCR of 7 to 11 cycles used a sample-barcoded 5' primer and a J-beta primer mix. Via MiXCR, TCRdb re-called the 5' RACE reads, giving one row per CDR3 protein. In the table there are some 1.1 million distinct CDR3 sequences, about two fifths of which are singletons. This clonotype was detected ten times or more. Each of the donors had approximately 10 milliliters of peripheral blood drawn into EDTA-treated Vacutainer tubes.

The chain carries TRBV12-3 or TRBV12-4 and TRBJ2-1; tentatively, D is TRBD1 (5 bases). The sequence derives from a man aged 18 to 30 in good health. The sequencing sample was made of blood. CDR3 nucleotides: TGTGCCAGCAGCTTCAGGGTTCCATCGGATGAGCAGTTCTTC. Its translation is CASSFRVPSDEQFF.